A selection of T cell receptor beta chains follows, all from one sample in a study of blood T cell repertoires in COVID-19. The data were produced by immunoSEQ multiplex PCR, yet TCRdb's version contains in-frame clones alone and is incomplete. The sample contains fewer than 30,000 clones, 60% to 80% of which appear only once. What was sequenced was peripheral blood. These receptors originate from a woman in her seventies with active or convalescent COVID-19. Both conserved end residues are part of each CDR3. The D gene is left open where the match is weak. Size tells how often a clone was seen (once, few, many) or the class of an expanded clone, and some rows leave it out.

V: TRBV24-1
J: TRBJ2-1
D: -
size: -
DNA: TGTGCCACCAGTGCGTTGGGAGTAAATTCCCCCTACAATGAGCAGTTCTTC
CDR3: CATSALGVNSPYNEQFF

V: TRBV2
J: TRBJ2-3
D: -
size: -
DNA: TGTGCCAGCAGTCCTCTTGATACGCAGTATTTT
CDR3: CASSPLDTQYF

V: TRBV19
J: TRBJ1-6
D: TRBD1
size: -
DNA: TGTGCCAGTAGTGGACAGGGGGCTTCACCCCTCCACTTT
CDR3: CASSGQGASPLHF

V: TRBV5-1
J: TRBJ2-7
D: -
size: -
DNA: TGCGCCAGCAGCTTGGGGGGTAGCGAGCTCTACGAGCAGTACTTC
CDR3: CASSLGGSELYEQYF

V: TRBV18
J: TRBJ1-3
D: -
size: -
DNA: TGTGCCAGCTCACAGTTTTCCAGCGGCTTGATTCGGGACACCATATATTTT
CDR3: CASSQFSSGLIRDTIYF

V: TRBV5-6
J: TRBJ2-2
D: -
size: once
DNA: TGTGCCAGCAGCCCCCGGGGTCCTAGTCGATCCGGGGAGCTGTTTTTT
CDR3: CASSPRGPSRSGELFF

V: TRBV6-1
J: TRBJ1-2
D: -
size: -
DNA: TGTGCCAGCAGTGAAGGACAGGCCCCTAATCATGGCTACACCTTC
CDR3: CASSEGQAPNHGYTF

V: TRBV6-5
J: TRBJ1-2
D: -
size: -
DNA: TGTGCCAGCAGACCTCCTAGCCCATCTGGAGGCTACACCTTC
CDR3: CASRPPSPSGGYTF

V: TRBV19
J: TRBJ2-5
D: TRBD2
size: few
DNA: TGTGCCAGTGGGAGGGGAGGTGAAGAGACCCAGTACTTC
CDR3: CASGRGGEETQYF

V: TRBV7-2
J: TRBJ2-1
D: -
size: -
DNA: TGTGCCAGCAGCCAGATAGGGGGGGGTTACAATGAGCAGTTCTTC
CDR3: CASSQIGGGYNEQFF

V: TRBV15
J: TRBJ2-2
D: TRBD1
size: -
DNA: TGTGCCACCAGCAGAGGGCGCGGGACAGGGGGGAGAGGGGAGCTGTTTTTT
CDR3: CATSRGRGTGGRGELFF

V: TRBV6-5
J: TRBJ1-2
D: TRBD1
size: -
DNA: TGTGCCAGCAGTTCGTTGGGACAGGGGACCTATCGCTACACCTTC
CDR3: CASSSLGQGTYRYTF

V: TRBV25-1
J: TRBJ2-5
D: TRBD1
size: once
DNA: TGTGCCAGCAACGGCGGGACAGGGAACCTCCACAGGGAAGAGACCCAGTACTTC
CDR3: CASNGGTGNLHREETQYF

V: TRBV6-5
J: TRBJ1-5
D: TRBD1
size: -
DNA: TGTGCCAGCAGAGCGACAGGGAGCAATCAGCCCCAGCATTTT
CDR3: CASRATGSNQPQHF

V: TRBV28
J: TRBJ2-7
D: TRBD1
size: -
DNA: TGTGCCAGCCGCAGGGGGCGGTCGGACTACGAGCAGTACTTC
CDR3: CASRRGRSDYEQYF

V: TRBV5-1
J: TRBJ1-3
D: TRBD1
size: -
DNA: TGCGCCAGCAGCCAAGGACAGGGAACCCCTGGAAACACCATATATTTT
CDR3: CASSQGQGTPGNTIYF

V: TRBV11-2
J: TRBJ2-7
D: -
size: -
DNA: TGTGCCAGCAGCTTAGGTACAGGGATGAGCGAGCAGTACTTC
CDR3: CASSLGTGMSEQYF

V: TRBV29-1
J: TRBJ2-5
D: -
size: -
DNA: TGCAGCGTTAGGAAAGGAGAAGAGACCCAGTACTTC
CDR3: CSVRKGEETQYF

V: TRBV11-2
J: TRBJ2-5
D: -
size: -
DNA: TGTGCCAGCAGCCCATCCGCAGGGAACCAAGAGACCCAGTACTTC
CDR3: CASSPSAGNQETQYF

V: TRBV19
J: TRBJ1-1
D: TRBD1
size: -
DNA: TGTGCCAGTAGAGCCCGGGACAGGAACACTGAAGCTTTCTTT
CDR3: CASRARDRNTEAFF

V: TRBV5-4
J: TRBJ2-7
D: -
size: -
DNA: TGTGCCAGCAGCTTGAGTGGGAGGAATCACGAGCAGTACTTC
CDR3: CASSLSGRNHEQYF

V: TRBV12-5
J: TRBJ2-3
D: TRBD1
size: few
DNA: TGTGCTAGTCGAAGGGGGCCTCTGAGCACAGATACGCAGTATTTT
CDR3: CASRRGPLSTDTQYF

V: TRBV30
J: TRBJ2-7
D: -
size: -
DNA: TGTGCCTGGAGTGCAGACTACGAGCAGTACTTC
CDR3: CAWSADYEQYF

V: TRBV11-2
J: TRBJ2-4
D: TRBD2
size: -
DNA: TGTGCCAGCAGCTTAGATAGGTTTGCGGGGGGGCAAAACATTCAGTACTTC
CDR3: CASSLDRFAGGQNIQYF